Shown below are 18 T cell receptor beta chains from a single sample sequenced in a study of identical twins. Each CDR3 protein gets one entry after TCRdb re-called the 5' RACE reads with MiXCR. Of about 220,000 distinct CDR3 sequences in the sample, less than 10% are singletons; the top ten hold 5% to 6.5%. Sequencing was performed on memory (CD45RO+) T cells sorted from blood. These receptors were collected from a woman aged 18-29 years in good health.

The J gene is TRBJ1-1, the V gene TRBV2, with D tentatively TRBD1 (6 bases). Germline lookup yields CDR1 SNHLY and CDR2 FYNNEI. The CDR3 is 11 amino acids. The V gene lost 10 bases and the J gene lost 2 bases, with 8 bases spanning the gap. CDR3 nucleotide sequence: TGTGCCAACAGGGAAAACACTGAAGCTTTCTTT. It encodes CANRENTEAFF.

This clonotype was seen only a few times. The chain is built from TRBV29-1 and TRBJ2-7; possible D gene TRBD2, 5 bases. The germline V gene has CDR1 SQVTM and CDR2 ANQGSEA. The CDR3 loop spans 12 amino acids. The V and J ends lost 3 bases and 3 bases respectively, with 9 bases between them. In DNA, the CDR3 is TGCAGCGTTGAGGAGGCTAACTACGAGCAGTACTTC. Its translation is CSVEEANYEQYF.

V and J are TRBV6-5 and TRBJ2-7, with D tentatively TRBD1 (5 bases). The length of the CDR3 is 15 residues. Trimming took 2 bases from V and 5 from J, leaving 16 bases between them. The V gene's germline CDR1 is MNHEY and CDR2 SVGAGI. The CDR3, as DNA: TGTGCCAGCAGTTACGCGTGGGGCCTGGTTCACGAGCAGTACTTC. Translation gives CASSYAWGLVHEQYF.

This clonotype was counted ten times or more. V gene TRBV2 combines with J gene TRBJ2-5; possible D gene TRBD1, 5 bases. Trimming stripped 1 base from V and 2 bases from J, with 8 bases between. CDR1 SNHLY and CDR2 FYNNEI come from the germline V gene. The CDR3 is 14 residues long. CDR3 in amino acids: CASSEGQSQETQYF. The CDR3 DNA reads TGTGCCAGCAGTGAAGGACAGAGTCAAGAGACCCAGTACTTC. The whole variable domain, filled in from reference TRBV2 and TRBJ2-5, reads EPEVTQTPSHQVTQMGQEVILRCVPISNHLYFYWYRQILGQKVEFLVSFYNNEISEKSEIFDDQFSVERPDGSNFTLKIRSTKLEDSAMYFCASSEGQSQETQYFGPGTRLLVL.

This clonotype has just a few counts. The V and J genes are TRBV27 and TRBJ2-7; no clear D. The germline V gene encodes CDR1 MNHEY and CDR2 SMNVEV (reference sequence). CDR3 size: 14 residues. V dropped 4 bases and J dropped 0 bases, with 10 bases sitting between them. The CDR3 loop is CASSSRKSSYEQYF. The CDR3, as DNA: TGTGCCAGCAGTTCACGGAAGAGCTCCTACGAGCAGTACTTC.

This clonotype has a count of ten or more. This chain connects TRBV20-1 to TRBJ2-5; TRBD2 matches 8 bases. Trimming removed 0 bases from V and 2 bases from J; junction bases left unmatched: 2. The CDR3 length is 14 residues. CDR1 is DFQATT and CDR2 is SNEGSKA in the germline V gene (reference sequence). In DNA, the CDR3 is TGCAGTGCTAGAGAGTCTAGCGGGCAAGAGACCCAGTACTTC. Translated: CSARESSGQETQYF.

The table lists this clonotype with a few counts. This rearrangement joins TRBV6-1 to TRBJ2-1; 8 nucleotides match TRBD2. The CDR3 totals 15 residues. Germline lookup yields CDR1 MNHNS and CDR2 SASEGT. V shed 1 base, J shed 9 bases, and the junction held 8 bases outside the gene matches. CDR3 sequence: CASSEEGGGPFEQFF. The CDR3 DNA reads TGTGCCAGCAGTGAAGAAGGCGGGGGGCCCTTTGAGCAGTTCTTC.

This sequence joins TRBV29-1 and TRBJ2-2; 7 bases are shared with TRBD2. The CDR3 sequence is 12 residues long. V lost 7 bases to trimming and J lost 4 bases; unmatched junction nucleotides: 3. Germline CDR1 reads SQVTM; CDR2 reads ANQGSEA. This chain's CDR3 is CSGGGPTGELFF. CDR3 sequence (DNA): TGCAGCGGCGGGGGTCCCACCGGGGAGCTGTTTTTT.

This clonotype was observed a few times. V is TRBV29-1 and J is TRBJ2-1; no firm D call. From germline, CDR1 is SQVTM and CDR2 ANQGSEA. The CDR3 is 13 residues long. Trimming removed 7 bases at V and 1 base at J, with 11 bases between. The CDR3: CSAQVPSYNEQFF. The CDR3 region has the DNA TGCAGCGCCCAGGTACCGTCCTACAATGAGCAGTTCTTC.

This clonotype was picked up many times. The rearrangement uses TRBV2 and TRBJ2-3, with a possible D match to TRBD1 (6 bases). Trimming cost V 11 bases and J 2 bases, with 17 bases left between them. CDR3 length: 14 residues. Germline lookup yields CDR1 SNHLY and CDR2 FYNNEI. The DNA of the CDR3 is TGTGCCGACAGGACTCAAGGCATCACAGATACGCAGTATTTT. Translated, it gives CADRTQGITDTQYF. Filled out from reference TRBV2 and TRBJ2-3, the complete variable domain reads EPEVTQTPSHQVTQMGQEVILRCVPISNHLYFYWYRQILGQKVEFLVSFYNNEISEKSEIFDDQFSVERPDGSNFTLKIRSTKLEDSAMYFCADRTQGITDTQYFGPGTRLTVL.

This clonotype was counted between two and nine times. The chain links TRBV7-2 to TRBJ2-3, with TRBD2 matching over 8 bases. This CDR3 has 16 amino acids. The germline CDR1 and CDR2 sequences are SGHTA and FQGNSA. Unmatched junction bases numbered 4, after V lost 0 bases and J lost 2 bases. The CDR3 spells CASSLAGRGFTDTQYF. The CDR3 nucleotides read TGTGCCAGCAGCTTAGCCGGGAGGGGGTTCACAGATACGCAGTATTTT.

The gene calls are TRBV12-3 or TRBV12-4 and TRBJ1-5, with TRBD1 matching 8 bases. The junction had 7 bases not matched to a gene; V was cut back by 5 bases and J by 4 bases. The CDR3 totals 15 residues. CDR3 loop: CASSITGGPNQPQHF. Written as DNA, the CDR3 is TGTGCCAGCAGTATCACAGGGGGTCCAAATCAGCCCCAGCATTTT.

Only a few counts were recorded for this clonotype. The chain uses TRBV20-1 and TRBJ2-1, with 12 positions matching TRBD2. CDR1 is DFQATT, CDR2 SNEGSKA, per germline (reference sequence). Trimming cost V 1 base and J 9 bases; bases outside gene matches: 16. The CDR3 runs 18 residues. The CDR3: CSARGLRVGLAGLGEQFF. DNA for the CDR3: TGCAGTGCTAGAGGATTAAGGGTTGGACTAGCGGGATTAGGTGAGCAGTTCTTC.

The genes are TRBV20-1 and TRBJ1-1; no clear D. The ends were cut back, 1 base at V and 4 bases at J, with 13 bases in the middle. This CDR3 comprises 14 residues. Germline values: CDR1 DFQATT, CDR2 SNEGSKA (reference sequence). CDR3 coding DNA: TGCAGTGCTAGAGTGAGGGAATCCGCCACTGAAGCTTTCTTT. This gives the protein CSARVRESATEAFF.

This clonotype was seen more than once but under ten times. The CDR3 DNA sequence: TGTGCCAGCAGTTTACCACTAGCGGGGGGAGATACGCAGTATTTT. Its protein product is CASSLPLAGGDTQYF. This chain links TRBV6-5 with TRBJ2-3; 12 bases fit TRBD2. Germline-derived CDR1 and CDR2 are MNHEY and SVGAGI. The CDR3 length is 15 residues. The junction had 4 bases not matched to a gene; V was cut back by 4 bases and J by 5 bases.

This clonotype was counted between two and nine times. V and J are TRBV7-2 and TRBJ2-2; no firm D call. The CDR3 is 14 amino acids. Germline loops: CDR1 SGHTA, CDR2 FQGNSA. The germline V and J ends were trimmed by 0 bases and 7 bases, with 9 bases remaining between them. In DNA, the CDR3 is TGTGCCAGCAGCTTAGCGCGACAACACGGGGAGCTGTTTTTT. Its translation is CASSLARQHGELFF. Using reference TRBV7-2 and TRBJ2-2 for the parts outside the CDR3, the full variable domain is GAGVSQSPSNKVTEKGKDVELRCDPISGHTALYWYRQSLGQGLEFLIYFQGNSAPDKSGLPSDRFSAERTGGSVSTLTIQRTQQEDSAVYLCASSLARQHGELFFGEGSRLTVL.

This clonotype was counted many times. This chain uses TRBV9 with TRBJ1-3, with D unresolved. Germline lookup yields CDR1 SGDLS and CDR2 YYNGEE. The CDR3 loop spans 12 amino acids. The V end lost 4 bases, the J end lost 4 bases, and 6 bases lay between the germline ends. CDR3 nucleotide sequence: TGTGCCAGCAGCCCCATCGGAAACACCATATATTTT. Translation gives CASSPIGNTIYF.

CDR3 in DNA: TGTGCCAGCAGTGACGTGTTCCCGAATTCACCCCTCCACTTT. The encoded protein is CASSDVFPNSPLHF. The V and J genes are TRBV25-1 and TRBJ1-6; D remains ambiguous. CDR1 is MGHDK, CDR2 SYGVNS, per germline. The V gene lost 3 bases and the J gene lost 7 bases, with 10 bases spanning the gap. The CDR3 is 14 residues long.